These T cell receptor beta chains were read from a single sample in a study of neoadjuvant anti-PD-1 for oral cavity cancer. Repertoires were generated with immunoSEQ multiplex PCR, while TCRdb's copy carries only in-frame clones and drops some. The sample yields 16,000 or so clones, 50% to 75% seen once. The sequencing here drew on PBMCs, taken before nivolumab (anti-PD-1) treatment. Source of these receptors: a person between 40 and 80 years old with oral cavity squamous cell carcinoma. CDR3s include the opening cysteine and the closing phenylalanine or tryptophan.

>TRBJ1-5|TRBV15
CATSNGQGHQPQHF
>TRBJ2-3|TRBV5-1
CASSLDGGQADTQYF
>TRBJ1-2|TRBV28
CASLGGNTYGYTF
>TRBJ1-1|TRBV9
CASSVGVGNTEAFF
>TRBJ1-4|TRBV2
CASSGTGTENEKLFF
>TRBJ2-7|TRBV6-1
CASLRGQNSYEQYF
>TRBJ1-5|TRBV2
CASSEASGQGGSYSNQPQHF
>TRBJ2-3|TRBV9
CASSVSGEFTDTQYF
>TRBJ2-2|TRBV6-1
CASNLRDGPLF
>TRBJ2-7|TRBV10-1
CASSGPPSYEQYF
>TRBJ2-1|TRBV6-1
CASSDLRREQQFF
>TRBJ1-5|TRBV5-8
CASSLGQASNQPQHF
>TRBJ1-1|TRBV27
CASSFLRDGKSQAFF
>TRBJ2-1|TRBV29-1
CSVRGSDRANEQFF
>TRBJ2-2|TRBV7-3
CASSWGGSDTGELFF
>TRBJ2-1|TRBV7-2
CASSLVWTSGGNEQFF
>TRBJ2-6|TRBV10-3
CAISEGANVLTF